The rows below give T cell receptor beta chains drawn from one sample of a study of blood T cells in healthy people across ages. Via MiXCR, TCRdb re-called the 5' RACE reads, giving one row per CDR3 protein. The sample shows about 1,500,000 distinct CDR3 sequences, 25% to 30% of them seen only once. Sequenced: blood. The source is a young woman in good health. The CDR3 runs from the conserved cysteine through the conserved F or W. D genes are given only for firm matches. Clone size is not always given. Where it is, it says once, few, many or a class for expanded clones.

clone_size	v_call	d_call	j_call	cdr3_aa	cdr3_nt
few	TRBV11-2	TRBD2	TRBJ2-1	CASSLVGGGANEQFF	TGTGCCAGCAGCTTAGTTGGCGGGGGGGCCAATGAGCAGTTCTTC
.	TRBV11-2	TRBD2	TRBJ2-4	CASSYTSGGADEQYF	TGTGCCAGCAGCTATACTAGCGGGGGGGCCGATGAGCAGTACTTC
few	TRBV5-1	TRBD1	TRBJ1-4	CASTPSTGALSEKLFF	TGCGCCAGCACCCCCTCGACAGGGGCATTGAGTGAAAAACTGTTTTTT
few	TRBV6-5	.	TRBJ1-1	CASSEDEFMNTEAFF	TGTGCCAGCAGTGAGGACGAATTCATGAACACTGAAGCTTTCTTT
few	TRBV28	.	TRBJ1-2	CASSSAGARGYTF	TGTGCCAGCAGTTCGGCGGGGGCGCGAGGCTACACCTTC
.	TRBV20-1	TRBD2	TRBJ2-7	CSARVVGGSSYEQYF	TGCAGTGCTAGAGTGGTGGGCGGGAGCTCCTACGAGCAGTACTTC
many	TRBV10-3	.	TRBJ2-1	CAISAEQGINEQFF	TGTGCCATCAGTGCGGAACAGGGAATCAATGAGCAGTTCTTC
.	TRBV20-1	.	TRBJ2-1	CSASWGSYNEQFF	TGCAGTGCTAGTTGGGGATCCTACAATGAGCAGTTCTTC
many	TRBV10-3	TRBD1	TRBJ1-2	CAISPLRTGDNYGYTF	TGTGCCATCAGTCCCCTAAGGACAGGGGATAACTATGGCTACACCTTC
.	TRBV27	.	TRBJ1-4	CASSLGGVIGKLFF	TGTGCCAGCAGTTTAGGGGGGGTGATAGGGAAACTGTTTTTT
.	TRBV7-2	TRBD2	TRBJ2-7	CASSTTSGIEQYF	TGTGCCAGCAGCACGACTAGCGGGATCGAGCAGTACTTC
.	TRBV7-9	TRBD2	TRBJ2-3	CASSFRRGGGTQYF	TGTGCCAGCAGCTTCCGGCGGGGGGGCGGTACGCAGTATTTT
many	TRBV12-3/TRBV12-4	.	TRBJ2-7	CASSPLLGGNEQYF	TGTGCCAGCAGTCCGCTATTGGGTGGCAACGAGCAGTACTTC
many	TRBV6-1	.	TRBJ1-1	CASRETGNTEAFF	TGCGCCAGCAGAGAGACAGGGAACACTGAAGCTTTCTTT
many	TRBV29-1	.	TRBJ1-2	CSARTNNYGYTF	TGCAGCGCTCGTACGAATAACTATGGCTACACCTTC
.	TRBV29-1	.	TRBJ2-3	CSVGGGLDTQYF	TGCAGCGTTGGTGGGGGCCTAGATACGCAGTATTTT
few	TRBV5-1	TRBD1	TRBJ1-2	CASGYPGQGDGYTF	TGCGCCAGCGGCTACCCAGGACAGGGAGACGGCTACACCTTC
.	TRBV6-2/TRBV6-3	.	TRBJ2-1	CASSYAGSLNEQFF	TGTGCCAGCAGTTACGCAGGTAGTCTTAATGAGCAGTTCTTC
many	TRBV29-1	.	TRBJ1-2	CSVATQGGGYTF	TGCAGCGTTGCTACGCAGGGAGGAGGCTACACCTTC
.	TRBV19	TRBD1	TRBJ1-2	CASSRGQPLGYGYTF	TGTGCCAGTAGTCGGGGACAGCCTCTGGGGTATGGCTACACCTTC
few	TRBV2	TRBD1	TRBJ2-1	CASRPQGAYGEQFF	TGTGCCAGCAGGCCACAGGGGGCTTATGGTGAGCAGTTCTTC
few	TRBV12-3/TRBV12-4	TRBD1	TRBJ1-5	CASSSQTGVSNQPQHF	TGTGCCAGCAGTTCACAGACAGGGGTTAGCAATCAGCCCCAGCATTTT
.	TRBV3-1	.	TRBJ1-1	CASSRVTGAGEAFF	TGTGCCAGCAGTCGCGTGACAGGCGCTGGTGAGGCTTTCTTT
.	TRBV5-1	.	TRBJ2-1	CASSLGHTYNEQFF	TGCGCCAGCAGCTTGGGGCACACCTACAATGAGCAGTTCTTC
.	TRBV5-1	.	TRBJ2-3	CASSLAGSDPRTDTQYF	TGCGCCAGCAGCTTGGCCGGGAGCGATCCTCGCACAGATACGCAGTATTTT
few	TRBV12-3/TRBV12-4	TRBD1	TRBJ1-2	CASSLGGTGGPRSYTF	TGTGCCAGCAGTTTAGGCGGGACAGGGGGCCCGAGAAGCTACACCTTC
.	TRBV29-1	TRBD1	TRBJ2-7	CSVEKGARYEQYF	TGCAGCGTTGAGAAGGGGGCGAGGTACGAGCAGTACTTC
.	TRBV6-6	.	TRBJ2-2	CASSATGQGYTGERFF	TGTGCCAGCAGTGCTACGGGGCAGGGTTACACCGGGGAGCGGTTTTTT
few	TRBV4-1	TRBD1	TRBJ1-5	CASSQDRVRGRFTNQPQHF	TGCGCCAGCAGCCAAGATCGCGTAAGGGGGCGATTTACCAATCAGCCCCAGCATTTT
.	TRBV19	.	TRBJ1-5	CASCSYSNQPQHF	TGTGCCAGTTGTAGTTATAGCAATCAGCCCCAGCATTTT
.	TRBV19	TRBD2	TRBJ2-1	CARPTSGSFYNEQFF	TGTGCCAGACCTACGAGCGGGAGCTTCTACAATGAGCAGTTCTTC
many	TRBV7-9	.	TRBJ1-5	CASSPTDQPQHF	TGTGCCAGTAGCCCAACCGATCAGCCCCAGCATTTT